This TCR beta chain stems from a study of cytotoxic CD8 clonotypes in ibrutinib-treated CLL. Study at large: Patients attained some 25 partial and 2 complete responses; at median around 68 months, around 15 remained remitted while roughly 12 progressed. General study results and limits: Public clonotypes, found uncommonly, either contracted or stayed stable on treatment. Baseline clonality, above age-matched healthy donor levels, tracked circulating CD8+ T-cell counts.

This clone was seen a few times. The antigen is not known. Germline V gene sequence: CDR1 GTSNPN, CDR2 SVGIG (reference sequence). The germline V and J ends were trimmed by 0 bases and 4 bases, with 3 bases remaining between them. The CDR3 is made up of 11 amino acids. Targeted sequencing depth ranged from 1 in 200,000 to 1 in 1 million T cells. Data came from immunoSEQ multiplex PCR; TCRdb stores just in-frame clones and leaves some out. The table has under 300,000 clones, 70% seen once. This receptor was obtained from a human donor with chronic lymphocytic leukemia. The chain couples TRBV30 to TRBJ2-5, with D unclear. Source: PBMCs, taken after 24 months of ibrutinib treatment. The CDR3 sequence: CAWSVAETQYF. CDR3 nucleotides: TGTGCCTGGAGTGTCGCAGAGACCCAGTACTTC.